This TCR beta chain was captured in a study of cytomegalovirus exposure and HLA in healthy donors. The PCR employed 60 Vbeta primers together with 13 Jbeta primers. Data came from immunoSEQ multiplex PCR; TCRdb stores just in-frame clones and leaves some out. In the table there are around 76,000 clones, about two thirds of which are singletons. V shed 6 bases, J shed 2 bases, and the junction held 17 bases outside the gene matches. Germline CDR1 MNHEY, CDR2 SMNVEV (reference sequence). The CDR3 sequence is 19 residues long. The receptor comes from a woman in her forties or fifties in good health and CMV-seropositive. This sequence joins TRBV27 and TRBJ1-5, with 9 nucleotides matching TRBD1. Input material: PBMCs. The chain's CDR3 is CASRRGWGTGYEGNQPQHF. The CDR3 region has the DNA TGTGCCAGCAGAAGGGGGTGGGGGACAGGGTATGAGGGCAATCAGCCCCAGCATTTT.